This T cell receptor (beta chain) originates from a study of T cell responses to AZD1222 COVID-19 vaccine. As for the study in general: Pooling was applied to second doses at about 4 or about 12 weeks.

Profiling relied on immunoSEQ multiplex PCR, and the TCRdb table lists in-frame clones only, not all of them. In the table there are some 140,000 clones, roughly 90% of which are singletons. Turning to this clone: Its antigen is still unknown.

Study-level points and caveats: At study baseline, merely a handful of AZD1222 recipients were seropositive. Samples come after the peak T cell response, not at day 14. Clonal diversity was possibly underestimated, and white British individuals and females predominated among donors.

The J segment lost 2 bases and the V segment lost 1 base, leaving 5 bases of the junction unmatched. CDR1 is SGHVS, CDR2 FNYEAQ, per germline. CDR3 length: 16 residues. The receptor's source is an adult in good health. J is TRBJ1-1 and V is TRBV7-6, with TRBD1 matching over 9 bases. Sequencing was performed on peripheral blood, taken on day 0 of AZD1222 vaccination. This CDR3 is CASSLVTGGTNTEAFF. In nucleotides, the CDR3 is TGTGCCAGCAGCTTAGTGACAGGGGGAACAAACACTGAAGCTTTCTTT.